These T cell receptor beta chains were read from a single sample in a study of blood T cell repertoires in COVID-19. The assay was immunoSEQ multiplex PCR, and TCRdb's table has in-frame clones only and misses some. Among approximately 110,000 clones, 74% were seen once, and the ten largest hold 4.5% to 6%. The specimen sequenced was peripheral blood. The receptor source for this set is a man aged 80 or over with COVID-19, enrolled during active disease. The CDR3 runs from the conserved cysteine through the conserved F or W. A D gene is named only where the DNA matches it firmly. Only part of the rows carry a size: once, few, many, or a class if the clone is expanded.

>TRBJ2-3|TRBV9|-|-
CASSLRTDTQYF
TGTGCCAGCAGCCTACGCACAGATACGCAGTATTTT
>TRBJ1-2|TRBV6-5|TRBD1|-
CASSRDRGGYTF
TGTGCCAGCAGCCGGGACAGGGGTGGCTACACCTTC
>TRBJ2-1|TRBV6-5|TRBD2|-
CASSLLAGGSNEQFF
TGTGCCAGCAGTCTACTAGCGGGAGGGTCCAATGAGCAGTTCTTC
>TRBJ2-7|TRBV2|TRBD1|-
CASSGQGFYEQYF
TGTGCCAGCAGTGGACAGGGGTTTTACGAGCAGTACTTC
>TRBJ2-7|TRBV11-2|-|-
CASSLATGSYEQYF
TGTGCCAGCAGCTTAGCAACCGGCTCCTACGAGCAGTACTTC
>TRBJ1-2|TRBV21-1|-|-
CASSGLRQGNYGYTF
TGTGCCAGCAGCGGCCTCCGACAGGGCAACTATGGCTACACCTTC
>TRBJ1-1|TRBV12-3/TRBV12-4|-|-
CASSHGGTEAFF
TGTGCCAGCAGCCACGGGGGGACTGAAGCTTTCTTT
>TRBJ2-7|TRBV28|-|-
CASSGAPIYEQYF
TGTGCCAGCAGTGGGGCACCCATCTACGAGCAGTACTTC
>TRBJ2-7|TRBV20-1|-|-
CSADSSYEQYF
TGCAGTGCTGACAGCTCCTACGAGCAGTACTTC
>TRBJ2-1|TRBV27|TRBD2|-
CASSSILTRTSGRSSYNEQFF
TGTGCCAGCAGTTCCATACTAACCCGGACTAGCGGGAGGAGTTCCTACAATGAGCAGTTCTTC
>TRBJ1-1|TRBV29-1|-|-
CSVAPQGNTEAFF
TGCAGCGTGGCGCCACAGGGTAACACTGAAGCTTTCTTT
>TRBJ2-3|TRBV7-8|-|-
CASSLGAPSTDTQYF
TGTGCCAGCAGCTTAGGTGCGCCTAGCACAGATACGCAGTATTTT
>TRBJ2-2|TRBV5-8|TRBD1|-
CASSLDRFDTGELFF
TGTGCCAGCAGCCTGGACAGGTTTGACACCGGGGAGCTGTTTTTT
>TRBJ1-2|TRBV2|-|few
CASSSGAGRVYYGYTF
TGTGCCAGCAGTTCCGGCGCGGGGAGGGTGTACTATGGCTACACCTTC
>TRBJ2-7|TRBV18|-|-
CASSRAEGGYEQYF
TGTGCCAGCTCACGAGCGGAAGGAGGCTACGAGCAGTACTTC
>TRBJ2-1|TRBV7-7|TRBD2|-
CASSLGTGGGEQFF
TGTGCTAGCAGCTTAGGGACGGGGGGTGGTGAGCAGTTCTTC
>TRBJ1-2|TRBV5-1|-|-
CASSLRVNDGYTF
TGCGCCAGCAGCTTACGGGTCAACGATGGCTACACCTTC
>TRBJ1-3|TRBV12-3/TRBV12-4|TRBD1|-
CASSPGTGVSYF
TGTGCCAGCAGTCCTGGGACAGGGGTCTCATATTTT
>TRBJ2-2|TRBV28|TRBD1|-
CASSLSIQGAGGELFF
TGTGCCAGCAGTTTAAGCATCCAGGGGGCTGGCGGGGAGCTGTTTTTT
>TRBJ2-1|TRBV23-1|-|-
CASSQSPGPRSSYNEQFF
TGCGCCAGCAGTCAATCTCCCGGTCCTAGGAGCTCCTACAATGAGCAGTTCTTC
>TRBJ1-4|TRBV5-8|-|-
CASSPQGRTNEKLFF
TGTGCCAGCAGCCCGCAGGGAAGAACTAATGAAAAACTGTTTTTT
>TRBJ2-7|TRBV27|-|-
CASRQTGTSEQYF
TGTGCCAGCCGCCAGACAGGGACTTCCGAGCAGTACTTC
>TRBJ2-1|TRBV2|TRBD2|once
CASSWTSGVPSYNEQFF
TGTGCCAGCAGTTGGACTAGCGGAGTACCCTCCTACAATGAGCAGTTCTTC
>TRBJ1-2|TRBV27|-|-
CASSLSGGGYTF
TGTGCCAGCAGTTTATCCGGGGGTGGCTACACCTTC
>TRBJ1-6|TRBV6-5|-|-
CASRREDSPLHF
TGTGCCAGCAGGAGGGAGGATTCACCCCTCCACTTT
>TRBJ1-1|TRBV18|TRBD1|-
CASSPDYLDREAFF
TGTGCCAGCTCACCAGACTACTTGGACAGGGAAGCTTTCTTT
>TRBJ2-1|TRBV24-1|TRBD1|-
CATSDSGQGLGNEQFF
TGTGCCACCAGTGACTCAGGACAGGGGCTAGGGAATGAGCAGTTCTTC
>TRBJ2-1|TRBV7-2|-|-
CASSFPDSSYNEQFF
TGTGCCAGCAGCTTCCCCGATAGCTCCTACAATGAGCAGTTCTTC
>TRBJ2-7|TRBV7-8|-|once
CASSLVATDYEQYF
TGTGCCAGCAGCTTAGTAGCTACTGACTACGAGCAGTACTTC
>TRBJ1-2|TRBV7-2|-|-
CASSRTTITANYGYTF
TGTGCCAGCAGCCGCACAACAATAACAGCTAACTATGGCTACACCTTC
>TRBJ2-5|TRBV18|-|-
CASSRYRDTQETQYF
TGTGCCAGCTCACGATACCGGGACACTCAAGAGACCCAGTACTTC
>TRBJ1-1|TRBV11-3|TRBD1|-
CASSRAGGDTEAFF
TGTGCCAGCAGCCGCGCAGGGGGCGACACTGAAGCTTTCTTT
>TRBJ2-7|TRBV23-1|-|-
CASSQSGRDLGRITSYEQYF
TGCGCCAGCAGTCAATCGGGACGGGACTTAGGTCGAATCACGTCCTACGAGCAGTACTTC
>TRBJ2-7|TRBV9|-|-
CASSAHSRSSGEQYF
TGTGCCAGCAGCGCTCATTCACGGTCCAGCGGTGAGCAGTACTTC
>TRBJ1-3|TRBV5-1|TRBD1|few
CASSLGQGGSGNTIYF
TGCGCCAGCAGCTTGGGACAGGGAGGCTCTGGAAACACCATATATTTT
>TRBJ1-4|TRBV3-1/TRBV3-2|-|-
CASSQGVLNEKLFF
TGTGCCAGCAGCCAAGGAGTGCTTAATGAAAAACTGTTTTTT
>TRBJ1-1|TRBV5-8|-|-
CASSPRGTEAFF
TGTGCCAGCAGCCCTAGGGGAACTGAAGCTTTCTTT
>TRBJ2-5|TRBV7-9|-|-
CASSLPQVSETQYF
TGTGCCAGCAGCCTTCCACAGGTTTCAGAGACCCAGTACTTC
>TRBJ2-7|TRBV7-9|-|-
CASSSTGSSYEQYF
TGTGCCAGCAGCTCTACAGGGAGCTCCTACGAGCAGTACTTC
>TRBJ2-2|TRBV5-1|-|few
CASSLEGHSVPGELFF
TGCGCCAGCAGCTTGGAGGGACATTCTGTCCCCGGGGAGCTGTTTTTT
>TRBJ2-1|TRBV11-2|TRBD2|-
CASSKGTSGYNEQFF
TGTGCCAGCAGCAAAGGGACTAGCGGCTACAATGAGCAGTTCTTC
>TRBJ1-2|TRBV27|-|-
CASSLSPWTAFYGYTF
TGTGCCAGCAGTCTTTCACCCTGGACAGCTTTCTATGGCTACACCTTC
>TRBJ2-7|TRBV4-1|-|-
CASSPRLMSSYEQYF
TGCGCCAGCAGCCCACGGTTAATGAGCTCCTACGAGCAGTACTTC
>TRBJ2-7|TRBV12-3/TRBV12-4|-|-
CASSSTNTYEQYF
TGTGCCAGCAGCTCGACAAACACGTACGAGCAGTACTTC
>TRBJ2-1|TRBV5-8|TRBD2|-
CASSFLSGSYNEQFF
TGTGCCAGCAGCTTTTTGAGCGGGAGCTACAATGAGCAGTTCTTC
>TRBJ2-3|TRBV2|TRBD1|once
CASSGSETGVADTQYF
TGTGCCAGCAGTGGTTCGGAGACAGGGGTAGCAGATACGCAGTATTTT
>TRBJ1-2|TRBV9|TRBD1|-
CASSVDRGNYGYTF
TGTGCCAGCAGCGTAGACAGGGGGAACTATGGCTACACCTTC
>TRBJ1-6|TRBV18|-|-
CASSPEGLTNSPLHF
TGTGCCAGCTCACCGGAGGGGCTAACTAATTCACCCCTCCACTTT
>TRBJ1-6|TRBV2|-|-
CASSPETPNNSPLHF
TGTGCCAGCAGCCCCGAGACACCCAATAATTCACCCCTCCACTTT
>TRBJ2-3|TRBV19|TRBD2|-
CASSIVLAAGDTQYF
TGTGCCAGTAGTATAGTACTAGCGGCGGGAGATACGCAGTATTTT